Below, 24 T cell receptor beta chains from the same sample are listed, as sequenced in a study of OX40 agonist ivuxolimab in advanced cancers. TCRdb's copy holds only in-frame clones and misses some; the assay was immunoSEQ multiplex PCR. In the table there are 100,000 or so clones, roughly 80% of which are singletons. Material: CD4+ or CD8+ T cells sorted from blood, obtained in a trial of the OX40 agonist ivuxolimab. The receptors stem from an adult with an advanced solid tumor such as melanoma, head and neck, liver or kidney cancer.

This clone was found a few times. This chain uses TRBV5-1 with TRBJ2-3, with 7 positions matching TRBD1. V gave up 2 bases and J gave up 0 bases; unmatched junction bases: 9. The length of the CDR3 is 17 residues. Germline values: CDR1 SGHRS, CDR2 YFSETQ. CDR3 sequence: CASSLGRGDSSTDTQYF. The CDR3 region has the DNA TGCGCCAGCAGCTTAGGAAGAGGGGACAGTAGCACAGATACGCAGTATTTT.

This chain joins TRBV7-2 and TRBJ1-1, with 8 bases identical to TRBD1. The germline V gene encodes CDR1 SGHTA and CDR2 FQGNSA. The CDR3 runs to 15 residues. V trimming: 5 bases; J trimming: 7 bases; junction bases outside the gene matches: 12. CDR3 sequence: CASSPRDRRTVEAFF. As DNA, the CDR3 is TGTGCCAGCAGCCCTCGGGACAGGAGAACAGTTGAAGCTTTCTTT.

The DNA for the CDR3 is TGTGCCAGCAGCTTACGCCGGGCAGGGGGCGGGTACGAGCAGTACTTC. It translates to CASSLRRAGGGYEQYF. V usage is TRBV7-6 and J usage is TRBJ2-7; 8 nucleotides match TRBD1. The V gene end was trimmed by 2 bases and the J gene end by 4 bases; junction bases not matched to a gene: 10. The CDR3 loop spans 16 amino acids. Germline lookup yields CDR1 SGHVS and CDR2 FNYEAQ.

CDR3 nucleotides: TGTGCCAGCAGCTTAGGCCAGAGCTATGGCTACACCTTC. Translation gives CASSLGQSYGYTF. V usage is TRBV7-9 and J usage is TRBJ1-2, with D uncertain. This CDR3 is 13 amino acids long. Per the germline V gene, CDR1 is SEHNR and CDR2 is FQNEAQ (reference sequence). V shed 1 base and J shed 4 bases, with 7 bases lying between them. The variable domain in full, completed from reference TRBV7-9 and TRBJ1-2, reads DTGVSQNPRHKITKRGQNVTFRCDPISEHNRLYWYRQTLGQGPEFLTYFQNEAQLEKSRLLSDRFSAERPKGSFSTLEIQRTEQGDSAMYLCASSLGQSYGYTFGSGTRLTVV.

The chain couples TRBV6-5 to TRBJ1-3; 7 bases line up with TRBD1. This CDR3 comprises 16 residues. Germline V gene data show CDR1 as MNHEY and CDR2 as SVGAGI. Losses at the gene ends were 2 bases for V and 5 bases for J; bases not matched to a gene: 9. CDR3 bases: TGTGCCAGCAGTTACGCCCCCGGGACAGCCAGAAACACCATATATTTT. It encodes CASSYAPGTARNTIYF.

The CDR3 DNA follows: TGTGCCAGTAGAAATTTACAGGGCCACGAGCAGTACTTC. It specifies CASRNLQGHEQYF. The gene calls are TRBV19 and TRBJ2-7; a possible D gene is TRBD1 (6 bases). Germline loops: CDR1 LNHDA, CDR2 SQIVND (reference sequence). V was clipped by 6 bases and J by 5 bases, with 14 bases between them. The CDR3 length is 13 residues. Based on the CDR3 plus reference TRBV19 and TRBJ2-7, the full variable domain is DGGITQSPKYLFRKEGQNVTLSCEQNLNHDAMYWYRQDPGQGLRLIYYSQIVNDFQKGDIAEGYSVSREKKESFPLTVTSAQKNPTAFYLCASRNLQGHEQYFGPGTRLTVT.

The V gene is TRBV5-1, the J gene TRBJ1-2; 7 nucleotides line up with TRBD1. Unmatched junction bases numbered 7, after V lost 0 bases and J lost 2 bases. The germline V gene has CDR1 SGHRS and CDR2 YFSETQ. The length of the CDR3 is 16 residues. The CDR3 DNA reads TGCGCCAGCAGCTTGGGAGCCCAGGGGGGAAACTATGGCTACACCTTC. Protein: CASSLGAQGGNYGYTF.

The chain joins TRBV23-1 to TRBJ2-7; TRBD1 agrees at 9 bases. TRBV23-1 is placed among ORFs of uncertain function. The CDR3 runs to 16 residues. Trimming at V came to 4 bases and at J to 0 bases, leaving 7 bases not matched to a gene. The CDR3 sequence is CASSPPTGGSSYEQYF. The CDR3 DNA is TGCGCCAGCAGTCCACCGACAGGGGGTAGCTCCTACGAGCAGTACTTC.

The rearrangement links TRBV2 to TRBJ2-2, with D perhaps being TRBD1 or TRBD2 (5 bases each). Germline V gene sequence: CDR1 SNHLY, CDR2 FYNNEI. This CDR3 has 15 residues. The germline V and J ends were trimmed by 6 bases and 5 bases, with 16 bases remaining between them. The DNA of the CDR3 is TGTGCCAGCAGCGCCTCCCGGGGCGAGACCGGGGAGCTGTTTTTT. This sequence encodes CASSASRGETGELFF. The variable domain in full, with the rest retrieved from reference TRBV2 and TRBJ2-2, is EPEVTQTPSHQVTQMGQEVILRCVPISNHLYFYWYRQILGQKVEFLVSFYNNEISEKSEIFDDQFSVERPDGSNFTLKIRSTKLEDSAMYFCASSASRGETGELFFGEGSRLTVL.

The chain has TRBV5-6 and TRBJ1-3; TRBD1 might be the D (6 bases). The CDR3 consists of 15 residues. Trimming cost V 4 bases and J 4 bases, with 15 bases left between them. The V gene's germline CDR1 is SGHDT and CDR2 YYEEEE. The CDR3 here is CASSVGGSLGNTIYF. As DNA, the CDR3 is TGTGCCAGCAGCGTAGGGGGATCTTTGGGAAACACCATATATTTT.

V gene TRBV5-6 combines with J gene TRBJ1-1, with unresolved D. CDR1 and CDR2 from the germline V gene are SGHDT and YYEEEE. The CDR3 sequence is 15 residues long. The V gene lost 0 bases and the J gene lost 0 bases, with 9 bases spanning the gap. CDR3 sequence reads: CASSLGPSLNTEAFF. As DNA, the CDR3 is TGTGCCAGCAGCTTGGGACCGAGTTTGAACACTGAAGCTTTCTTT.

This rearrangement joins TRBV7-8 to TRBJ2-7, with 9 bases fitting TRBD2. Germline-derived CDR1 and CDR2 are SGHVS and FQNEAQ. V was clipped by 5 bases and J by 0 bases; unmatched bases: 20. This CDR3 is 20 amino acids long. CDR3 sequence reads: CASSPRPGLAFETSSYEQYF. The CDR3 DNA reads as TGTGCCAGCAGCCCGAGACCGGGACTAGCTTTTGAAACAAGCTCCTACGAGCAGTACTTC.

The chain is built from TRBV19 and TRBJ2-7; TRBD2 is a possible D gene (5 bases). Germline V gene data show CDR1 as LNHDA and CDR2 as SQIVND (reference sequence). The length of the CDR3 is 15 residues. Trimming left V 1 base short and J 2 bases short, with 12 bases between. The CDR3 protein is CASSIGPEVTYEQYF. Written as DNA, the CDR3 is TGTGCCAGTAGTATAGGACCGGAGGTAACCTACGAGCAGTACTTC.

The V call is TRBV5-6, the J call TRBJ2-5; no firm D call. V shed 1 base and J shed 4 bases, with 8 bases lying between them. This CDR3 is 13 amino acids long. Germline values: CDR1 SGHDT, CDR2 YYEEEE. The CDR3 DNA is TGTGCCAGCAGCTTGTGGCCCCCAGAGACCCAGTACTTC. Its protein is CASSLWPPETQYF.

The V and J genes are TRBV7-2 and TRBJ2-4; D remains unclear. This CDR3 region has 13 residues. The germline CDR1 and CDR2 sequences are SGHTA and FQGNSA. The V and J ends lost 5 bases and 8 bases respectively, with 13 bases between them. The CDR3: CASSTVGRDIQYF. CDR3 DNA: TGTGCCAGCAGCACGGTGGGCCGGGACATTCAGTACTTC. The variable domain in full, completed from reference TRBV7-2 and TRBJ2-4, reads GAGVSQSPSNKVTEKGKDVELRCDPISGHTALYWYRQSLGQGLEFLIYFQGNSAPDKSGLPSDRFSAERTGGSVSTLTIQRTQQEDSAVYLCASSTVGRDIQYFGAGTRLSVL.

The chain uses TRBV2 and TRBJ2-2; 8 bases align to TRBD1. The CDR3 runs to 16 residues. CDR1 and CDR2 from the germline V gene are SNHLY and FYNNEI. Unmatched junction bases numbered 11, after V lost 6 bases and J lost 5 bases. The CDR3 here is CASREQRTGRTGELFF. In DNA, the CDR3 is TGTGCCAGCAGAGAACAAAGGACAGGGAGGACCGGGGAGCTGTTTTTT.

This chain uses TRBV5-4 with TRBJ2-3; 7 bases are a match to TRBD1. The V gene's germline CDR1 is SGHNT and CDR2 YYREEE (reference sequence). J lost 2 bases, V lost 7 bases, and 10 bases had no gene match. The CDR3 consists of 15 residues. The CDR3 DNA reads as TGTGCCAGCTTCCCCGTGGACAGGCTCACAGATACGCAGTATTTT. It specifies CASFPVDRLTDTQYF.

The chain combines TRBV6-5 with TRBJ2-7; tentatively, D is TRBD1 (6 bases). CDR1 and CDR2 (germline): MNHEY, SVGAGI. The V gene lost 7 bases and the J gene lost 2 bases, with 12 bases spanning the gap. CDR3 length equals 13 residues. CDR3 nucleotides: TGTGCCAGCACCGAGACAGGTACCTACGAGCAGTACTTC. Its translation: CASTETGTYEQYF.

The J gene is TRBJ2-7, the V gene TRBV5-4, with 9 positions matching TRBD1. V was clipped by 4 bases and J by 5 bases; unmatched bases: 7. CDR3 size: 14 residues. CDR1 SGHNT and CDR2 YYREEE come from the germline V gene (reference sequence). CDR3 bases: TGTGCCAGCAGCCCTCGGACAGGGGACCACGAGCAGTACTTC. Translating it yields CASSPRTGDHEQYF.

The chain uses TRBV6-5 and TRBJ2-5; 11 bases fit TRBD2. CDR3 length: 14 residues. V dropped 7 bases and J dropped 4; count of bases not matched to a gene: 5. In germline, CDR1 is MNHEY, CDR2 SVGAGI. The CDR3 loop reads CASKTGLAGETQYF. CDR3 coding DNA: TGTGCCAGCAAGACCGGACTAGCGGGAGAGACCCAGTACTTC.

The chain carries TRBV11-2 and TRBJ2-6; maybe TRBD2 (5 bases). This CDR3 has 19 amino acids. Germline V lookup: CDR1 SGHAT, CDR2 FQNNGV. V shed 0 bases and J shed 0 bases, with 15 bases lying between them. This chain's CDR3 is CASSLDGQRLSSGANVLTF. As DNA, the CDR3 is TGTGCCAGCAGCTTAGATGGTCAGCGGCTTAGCTCTGGGGCCAACGTCCTGACTTTC.

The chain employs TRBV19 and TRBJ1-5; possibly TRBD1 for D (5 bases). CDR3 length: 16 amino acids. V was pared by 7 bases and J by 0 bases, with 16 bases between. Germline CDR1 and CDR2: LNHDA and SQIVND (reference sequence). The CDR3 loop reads CASTWGGTYSNQPQHF. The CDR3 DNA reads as TGTGCCAGTACCTGGGGGGGAACTTATAGCAATCAGCCCCAGCATTTT.

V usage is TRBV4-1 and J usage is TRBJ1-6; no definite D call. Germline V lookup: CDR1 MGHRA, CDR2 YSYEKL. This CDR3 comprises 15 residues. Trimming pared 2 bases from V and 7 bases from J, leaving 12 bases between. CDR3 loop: CASSQWYGENSPLHF. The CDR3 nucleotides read TGCGCCAGCAGCCAATGGTACGGAGAAAATTCACCCCTCCACTTT.

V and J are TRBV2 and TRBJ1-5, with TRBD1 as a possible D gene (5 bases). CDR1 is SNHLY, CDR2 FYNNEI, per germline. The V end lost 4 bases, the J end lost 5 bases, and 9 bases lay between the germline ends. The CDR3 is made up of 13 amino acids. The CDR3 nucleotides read TGTGCCAGCAGTGGTACCAGGGATCAGCCCCAGCATTTT. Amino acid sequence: CASSGTRDQPQHF.